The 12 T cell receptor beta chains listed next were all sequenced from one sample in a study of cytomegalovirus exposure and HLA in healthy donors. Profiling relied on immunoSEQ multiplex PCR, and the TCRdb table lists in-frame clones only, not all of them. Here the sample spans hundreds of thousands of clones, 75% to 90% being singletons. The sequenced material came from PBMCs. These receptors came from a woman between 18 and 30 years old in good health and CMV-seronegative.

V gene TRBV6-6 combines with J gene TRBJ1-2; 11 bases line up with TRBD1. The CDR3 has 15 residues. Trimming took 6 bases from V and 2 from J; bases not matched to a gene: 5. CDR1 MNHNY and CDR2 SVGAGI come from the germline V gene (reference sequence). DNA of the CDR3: TGTGCCAGCAGCAGGACAGGGGGCGAGAACTATGGCTACACCTTC. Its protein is CASSRTGGENYGYTF.

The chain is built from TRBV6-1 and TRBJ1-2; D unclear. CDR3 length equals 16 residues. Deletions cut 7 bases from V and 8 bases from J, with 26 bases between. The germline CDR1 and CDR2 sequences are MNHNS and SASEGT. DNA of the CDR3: TGTGCCAGCAATGAGAGGGAACAGACCAAAGGTGGCGGCTACACCTTC. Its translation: CASNEREQTKGGGYTF.

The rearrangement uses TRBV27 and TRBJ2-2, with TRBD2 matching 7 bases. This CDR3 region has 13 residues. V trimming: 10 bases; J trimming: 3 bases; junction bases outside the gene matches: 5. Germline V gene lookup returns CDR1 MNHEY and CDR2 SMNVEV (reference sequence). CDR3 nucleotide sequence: TGTGCCACCCGCGGGAGACACACCGGGGAGCTGTTTTTT. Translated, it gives CATRGRHTGELFF.

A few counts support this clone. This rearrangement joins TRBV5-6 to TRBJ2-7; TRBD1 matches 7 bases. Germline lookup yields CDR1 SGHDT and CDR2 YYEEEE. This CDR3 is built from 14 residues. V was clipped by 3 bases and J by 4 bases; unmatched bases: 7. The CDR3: CASSYTGDRYEQYF. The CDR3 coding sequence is TGTGCCAGCAGCTATACAGGGGATCGGTACGAGCAGTACTTC.

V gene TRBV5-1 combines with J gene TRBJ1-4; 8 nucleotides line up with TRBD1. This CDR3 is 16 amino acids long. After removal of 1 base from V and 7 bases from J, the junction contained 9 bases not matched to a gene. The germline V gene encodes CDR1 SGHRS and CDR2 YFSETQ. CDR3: CASSLYGDRLSEKLFF. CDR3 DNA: TGCGCCAGCAGCTTGTATGGGGACAGGTTAAGTGAAAAACTGTTTTTT.

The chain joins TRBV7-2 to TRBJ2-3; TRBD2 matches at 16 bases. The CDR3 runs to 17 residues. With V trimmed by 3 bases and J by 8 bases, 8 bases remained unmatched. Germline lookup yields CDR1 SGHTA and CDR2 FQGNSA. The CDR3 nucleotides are TGTGCCAGCAGCTTTTGGGGGACTAGCGGGAGGGTCGGTACGCAGTATTTT. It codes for CASSFWGTSGRVGTQYF.

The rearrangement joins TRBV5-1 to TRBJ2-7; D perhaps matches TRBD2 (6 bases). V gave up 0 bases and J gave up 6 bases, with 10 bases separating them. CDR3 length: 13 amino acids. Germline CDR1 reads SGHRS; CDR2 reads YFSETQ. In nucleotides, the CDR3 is TGCGCCAGCAGCTTGGTGGGAGGAATCGAGCAGTACTTC. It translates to CASSLVGGIEQYF.

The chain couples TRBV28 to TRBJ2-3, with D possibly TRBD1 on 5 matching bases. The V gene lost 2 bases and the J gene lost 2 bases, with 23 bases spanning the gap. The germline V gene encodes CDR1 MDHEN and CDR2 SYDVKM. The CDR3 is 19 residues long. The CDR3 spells CASSLQGNRPLLLTDTQYF. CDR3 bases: TGTGCCAGCAGTTTACAAGGAAACAGGCCTTTACTCCTCACAGATACGCAGTATTTT.

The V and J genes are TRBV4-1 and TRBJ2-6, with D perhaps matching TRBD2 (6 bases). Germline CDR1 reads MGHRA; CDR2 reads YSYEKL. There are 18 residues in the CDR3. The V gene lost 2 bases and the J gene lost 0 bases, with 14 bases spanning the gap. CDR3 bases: TGCGCCAGCAGCCAACGGTGGGACTCCTACTCTGGGGCCAACGTCCTGACTTTC. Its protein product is CASSQRWDSYSGANVLTF.

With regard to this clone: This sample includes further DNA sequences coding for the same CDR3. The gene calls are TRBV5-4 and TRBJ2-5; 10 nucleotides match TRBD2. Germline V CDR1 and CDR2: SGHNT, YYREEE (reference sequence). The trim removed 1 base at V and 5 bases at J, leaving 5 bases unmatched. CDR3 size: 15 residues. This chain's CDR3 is CASSLRLAGVETQYF. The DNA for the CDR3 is TGTGCCAGCAGCTTGCGGCTAGCGGGGGTCGAGACCCAGTACTTC.

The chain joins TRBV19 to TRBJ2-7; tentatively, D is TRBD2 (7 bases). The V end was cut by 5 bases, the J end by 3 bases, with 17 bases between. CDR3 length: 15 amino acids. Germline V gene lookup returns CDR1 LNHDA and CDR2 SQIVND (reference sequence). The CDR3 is CASSESRGGIYEQYF. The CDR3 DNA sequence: TGTGCCAGTAGTGAGTCTAGGGGGGGGATCTACGAGCAGTACTTC. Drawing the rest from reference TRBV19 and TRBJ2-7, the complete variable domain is DGGITQSPKYLFRKEGQNVTLSCEQNLNHDAMYWYRQDPGQGLRLIYYSQIVNDFQKGDIAEGYSVSREKKESFPLTVTSAQKNPTAFYLCASSESRGGIYEQYFGPGTRLTVT.

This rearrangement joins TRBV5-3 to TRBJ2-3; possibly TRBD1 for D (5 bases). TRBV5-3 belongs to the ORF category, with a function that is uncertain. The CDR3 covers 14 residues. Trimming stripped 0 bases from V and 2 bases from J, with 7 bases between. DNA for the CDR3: TGTGCCAGAAGCTTGGTAGGGGCCACAGATACGCAGTATTTT. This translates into CARSLVGATDTQYF.